This TCR beta chain stems from a study of brain T cells in children with intractable seizures. Concerning this clone: Its matching antigen is unknown.

Notes on the study in general: Patients' HCMV serostatus was unknown; virus specificity rests on CDR3 similarity alone.

Sequencing was limited to surgery cases with top T cell transcript signatures in brain tissue. Patients received at least one anti-epileptic drug before surgery. TCRdb's copy holds only in-frame clones and misses some; the assay was immunoSEQ multiplex PCR. Of 88,000 or so clones listed, about 90% are singletons. The sequences come from peripheral blood, collected at surgery. This TCR was recovered from a girl aged 2 to 10 with Rasmussen encephalitis and intractable seizures.

This CDR3 reads CASSLARLAGVEQFF. Written as DNA, the CDR3 is TGTGCCAGCAGCTTAGCGCGACTAGCGGGAGTAGAGCAGTTCTTC. The chain joins TRBV7-2 to TRBJ2-1, with TRBD2 matching 12 bases. Germline V gene sequence: CDR1 SGHTA, CDR2 FQGNSA. CDR3 length: 15 amino acids. V was clipped by 0 bases and J by 10 bases; unmatched bases: 4.